This TCR beta chain was observed in a study of blood T cells in healthy people across ages. Donors were healthy Caucasian individuals from Russia aged about 6 to 90. Overall study findings and caveats: While age rose, TCR beta diversity per million T cells dropped in a roughly linear way. Conclusively comparing naive with antigen-experienced cells was impossible with unsorted PBMCs.

Primers used in a second PCR of about 6 to 11 cycles were a sample-barcoded 5' primer and a J-beta primer mix. Unique molecular identifiers of 12 random nucleotides labeled each cDNA. Via MiXCR, TCRdb re-called the 5' RACE reads, giving one row per CDR3 protein. This table has 550,000 to 800,000 distinct CDR3 sequences, approximately 29% appearing once. Points on this clonotype: Antigen specificity is unknown. A much bigger clone sits one base away, suggesting this may be a read error.

The TCR originated in a woman aged 80 or older in good health. The sequenced sample consisted of blood.

The CDR3 is CASTEGLILNEQYF. The CDR3 DNA reads as TGTGCCAGCACCGAGGGACTGATCCTCAATGAGCAGTACTTC. The chain joins TRBV6-2 or TRBV6-3 to TRBJ2-5, with a weak D call TRBD2 (6 bases). CDR1 is MNHEY and CDR2 is SVGEGT in the germline V gene. Trimming pared 7 bases from V and 11 bases from J, leaving 23 bases between. This CDR3 comprises 14 residues.